The 20 T cell receptor beta chains below all came from one sample that was sequenced in a study of breast tumors, draining lymph nodes, adjacent tissues. MiXCR, applied by TCRdb to the multiplex PCR reads, yields one record per CDR3 protein. The repertoire holds 55,000 to 75,000 distinct CDR3 sequences, with approximately 40% as singletons. Sequenced: breast tumor tissue. These receptors all come from a female donor with breast cancer. Some clones in this sample may be carry-over from other donors' samples.

This clonotype showed up many times. The rearrangement uses TRBV7-9 and TRBJ2-4; either TRBD1 or TRBD2 may supply D (5 bases each). The CDR3 contains 14 residues. Germline-derived CDR1 and CDR2 are SEHNR and FQNEAQ (reference sequence). V was clipped by 10 bases and J by 8 bases, with 21 bases between them. The CDR3 protein is CATSVSGTRDIQYF. CDR3 sequence (DNA): TGTGCCACCTCCGTCTCCGGGACGAGGGACATTCAGTACTTC.

This clonotype was observed a handful of times. The rearrangement joins TRBV6-5 to TRBJ1-1; tentatively, D is TRBD1 (6 bases). Trimming pared 0 bases from V and 0 bases from J, leaving 14 bases between. Germline loops: CDR1 MNHEY, CDR2 SVGAGI. This CDR3 is built from 17 residues. CDR3: CASSYSETGGLNTEAFF. For the CDR3, the DNA is TGTGCCAGCAGTTACTCGGAGACAGGAGGTTTGAACACTGAAGCTTTCTTT.

CDR3 residues: CSARGRGDTQYF. CDR3 coding DNA: TGCAGTGCTAGAGGCAGGGGAGATACGCAGTATTTT. The chain recombines TRBV20-1 with TRBJ2-3; the D gene is possibly TRBD1 (6 bases). Germline V gene lookup returns CDR1 DFQATT and CDR2 SNEGSKA (reference sequence). The CDR3 consists of 12 residues. Trimming took 1 base from V and 5 from J, leaving 7 bases between them.

Concerning this clonotype itself: A much larger clonotype is one base distant, so this may be a read error. The chain carries TRBV11-2 and TRBJ1-2; D is uncertain. This CDR3 has 12 amino acids. Deletions cut 4 bases from V and 10 bases from J, with 13 bases between. Germline V gives CDR1 SGHAT, CDR2 FQNNGV. CDR3 DNA sequence: TGTGCCAGCAGCTCATCGGGTGTGACCTACACCTTC. Translating gives CASSSSGVTYTF.

This clonotype has at least ten counts. The chain has TRBV19 and TRBJ1-2; D is undetermined. The CDR3 has 13 amino acids. The V end lost 3 bases, the J end lost 8 bases, and 13 bases lay between the germline ends. Germline-derived CDR1 and CDR2 are LNHDA and SQIVND (reference sequence). As DNA, the CDR3 is TGTGCCAGTAGTATTCCGGCCCACCAAGGCTACACCTTC. This encodes CASSIPAHQGYTF.

Comment on this clonotype: A clone one base away is much larger, so this may be a read error. This sequence joins TRBV20-1 and TRBJ2-1; D ambiguous. Germline CDR1 reads DFQATT; CDR2 reads SNEGSKA (reference sequence). CDR3 length: 14 residues. The DNA of the CDR3 is TGCAGTGCTAGACCTAATATGAACTACACTGAGCAGTTCTTC. Protein sequence: CSARPNMNYTEQFF.

V is TRBV10-3 and J is TRBJ1-4; no firm D call. This CDR3 is built from 16 residues. Trimming took off 3 bases at V and 1 base at J, with 12 bases between the two ends. Germline loops: CDR1 ENHRY, CDR2 SYGVKD. DNA for the CDR3: TGTGCCATCAGTGATAAGACGGGCGGAACTAATGAAAAACTGTTTTTT. This encodes CAISDKTGGTNEKLFF.

With regard to this clonotype: This CDR3 fails to terminate in the conserved phenylalanine or tryptophan, so it likely reflects a read error. The DNA for the CDR3 is TGTGTCAGCAGCGTAGATGGGGCATCTGGGGCCAACGTCCTGACTCTC. It codes for CVSSVDGASGANVLTL. This chain links TRBV9 with TRBJ2-6; tentative D call: TRBD1 (5 bases). Germline CDR1 and CDR2: SGDLS and YYNGEE. CDR3 length: 16 amino acids.

At least ten counts were recorded for this clonotype. The chain couples TRBV11-3 to TRBJ1-2; unclear D gene. The V gene's germline CDR1 is SGHNT and CDR2 YENEEA. Trimming took 1 base from V and 2 from J, leaving 17 bases between them. The CDR3 consists of 17 residues. The CDR3 nucleotides are TGTGCCAGCAGCTTAGCAACCGACAAGCTTTTCAACTATGGCTACACCTTC. Translated, it gives CASSLATDKLFNYGYTF.

The rearrangement uses TRBV5-1 and TRBJ1-4, with 9 bases identical to TRBD1. The CDR3 runs 16 residues. Germline CDR1 reads SGHRS; CDR2 reads YFSETQ. V lost 0 bases and J lost 8; bases outside the gene matches: 8. CDR3 nucleotide sequence: TGCGCCAGCAGCTTGGTTGGGACAGGGTTAGGAGAAAAACTGTTTTTT. Protein product: CASSLVGTGLGEKLFF.

The table lists this clonotype with many counts. The CDR3, as DNA: TGCAGTGCTTATTCATGGACTAGCGGGAGCTCCTACAATGAGCAGTTCTTC. Amino acid sequence: CSAYSWTSGSSYNEQFF. V is TRBV20-1 and J is TRBJ2-1; TRBD2 matches 13 bases. CDR3 length equals 17 residues. The trim removed 5 bases at V and 0 bases at J, leaving 7 bases unmatched. CDR1 and CDR2 from the germline V gene are DFQATT and SNEGSKA (reference sequence).

This clonotype was recorded once. The J gene is TRBJ2-3, the V gene TRBV10-2, with 13 bases aligning to TRBD2. CDR1 is WSHSY and CDR2 is SAAADI in the germline V gene. This CDR3 has 15 residues. V lost 5 bases to trimming and J lost 8 bases; unmatched junction nucleotides: 7. The CDR3 reads CASSPLAGGPSTQYF. The CDR3 nucleotides are TGCGCCAGCAGTCCACTAGCGGGGGGGCCGAGTACGCAGTATTTT.

The table lists this clonotype with many counts. This rearrangement joins TRBV9 to TRBJ1-5; possible D gene TRBD1, 5 bases. The CDR3 length is 14 residues. From germline, CDR1 is SGDLS and CDR2 YYNGEE. Trimming left V 3 bases short and J 2 bases short, with 9 bases between. The CDR3: CASSGGGGNQPQHF. Written as DNA, the CDR3 is TGTGCCAGCAGCGGGGGGGGTGGCAATCAGCCCCAGCATTTT.

The count of this clonotype is one. The chain has TRBV14 and TRBJ2-5; D gene ambiguous. The CDR3 is 18 residues long. Germline V gives CDR1 SGHDN, CDR2 FVKESK. V lost 5 bases to trimming and J lost 3 bases, with 25 bases between them. The CDR3 region is CASSSSSISWWHEETQYF. In DNA, the CDR3 is TGTGCCAGCAGCTCCAGTAGTATTTCGTGGTGGCACGAAGAGACCCAGTACTTC.

Note on this clonotype: Its ends do not fully match the called genes, so a read error is possible. The V call is TRBV6-5, the J call TRBJ2-2, with 9 bases identical to TRBD1. The CDR3 is 10 amino acids. Germline lookup yields CDR1 MNHEY and CDR2 SVGAGI. CDR3 in DNA: TGTGCCAGCACCAATTCCGGGACAGGGTTT. Its protein product is CASTNSGTGF.

This clonotype appeared many times. This chain joins TRBV4-1 and TRBJ2-7; 8 positions match TRBD1. V shed 5 bases and J 2 bases; nucleotides not matched to a gene: 8. Germline V gene data show CDR1 as MGHRA and CDR2 as YSYEKL. The CDR3 is 15 residues long. CDR3 sequence reads: CASSYTGTGTYEQYF. CDR3 nucleotides: TGCGCCAGCAGCTACACCGGGACAGGCACCTACGAGCAGTACTTC.

This clonotype appeared many times. The CDR3 DNA follows: TGTGCCAGCAGCTTATGGCCCTCTGGGGCCAACGTCCTGACTTTC. Translation: CASSLWPSGANVLTF. V is TRBV7-4 and J is TRBJ2-6; D is uncertain. The CDR3 is 15 residues long. The germline V gene has CDR1 SGHVT and CDR2 SQSDAQ. The V end was cut by 2 bases, the J end by 0 bases, with 5 bases between.

J is TRBJ2-3 and V is TRBV14; 9 nucleotides align to TRBD1. Germline CDR1 reads SGHDN; CDR2 reads FVKESK. This CDR3 has 15 amino acids. With 7 bases clipped from V and 5 bases from J, the junction kept 10 bases outside the gene matches. The CDR3 nucleotides are TGTGCCAGCAAAATCCGGGACAGGGCAGGAGATACGCAGTATTTT. Translation: CASKIRDRAGDTQYF.

This chain joins TRBV10-3 and TRBJ1-2; TRBD1 is a possible D gene (5 bases). CDR1 and CDR2 (germline): ENHRY, SYGVKD. The length of the CDR3 is 17 residues. V gave up 4 bases and J gave up 8 bases, with 26 bases separating them. CDR3 amino acids: CAISGEGSPLIDRGYTF. The DNA of the CDR3 is TGTGCCATCAGTGGGGAGGGGTCCCCGCTTATAGACCGGGGCTACACCTTC.

This clonotype was picked up many times. The rearrangement links TRBV6-6 to TRBJ2-5, with TRBD2 matching over 8 bases. The CDR3 is 15 amino acids. The junction had 5 bases not matched to a gene; V was cut back by 5 bases and J by 0 bases. CDR1 is MNHNY and CDR2 is SVGAGI in the germline V gene (reference sequence). The CDR3 DNA reads as TGTGCCAGCAGTCGGACTAGCAGCAACCAAGAGACCCAGTACTTC. Protein sequence: CASSRTSSNQETQYF.